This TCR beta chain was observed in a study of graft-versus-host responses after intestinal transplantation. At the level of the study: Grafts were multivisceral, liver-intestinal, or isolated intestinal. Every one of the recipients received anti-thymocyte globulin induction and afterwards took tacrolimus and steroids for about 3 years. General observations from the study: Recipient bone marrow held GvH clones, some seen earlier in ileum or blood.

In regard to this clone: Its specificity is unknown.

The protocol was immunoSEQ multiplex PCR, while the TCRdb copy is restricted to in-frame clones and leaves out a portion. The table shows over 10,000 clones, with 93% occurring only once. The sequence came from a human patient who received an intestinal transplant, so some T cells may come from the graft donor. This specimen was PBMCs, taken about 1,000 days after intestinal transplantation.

The CDR3 is CASSILRTGLGQPQHF. The CDR3, as DNA: TGTGCCAGTAGTATATTGAGGACAGGGTTAGGTCAGCCCCAGCATTTT. The chain employs TRBV19 and TRBJ1-5; 8 bases match TRBD1. The CDR3 sequence is 16 residues long. The germline CDR1 and CDR2 sequences are LNHDA and SQIVND (reference sequence). The V gene end was trimmed by 2 bases and the J gene end by 6 bases; junction bases not matched to a gene: 9.